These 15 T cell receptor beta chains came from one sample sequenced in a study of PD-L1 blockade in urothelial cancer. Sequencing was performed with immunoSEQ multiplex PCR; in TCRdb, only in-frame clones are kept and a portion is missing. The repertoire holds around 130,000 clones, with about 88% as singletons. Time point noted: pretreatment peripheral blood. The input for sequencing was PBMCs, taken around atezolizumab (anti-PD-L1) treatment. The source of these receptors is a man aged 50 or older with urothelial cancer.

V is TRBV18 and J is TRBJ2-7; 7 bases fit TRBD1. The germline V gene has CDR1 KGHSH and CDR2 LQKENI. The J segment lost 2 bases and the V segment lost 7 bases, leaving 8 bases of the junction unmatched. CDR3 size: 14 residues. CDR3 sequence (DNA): TGTGCCAGCTTTAGGGCAGGGGGTACCTACGAGCAGTACTTC. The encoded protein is CASFRAGGTYEQYF.

The CDR3 spells CASSHRRILADPRTGELFF. The CDR3 region has the DNA TGTGCCAGCAGCCACCGCAGGATACTAGCGGACCCGAGGACCGGGGAGCTGTTTTTT. V is TRBV11-2 and J is TRBJ2-2; 8 nucleotides agree with TRBD2. The V segment lost 5 bases and the J segment 5 bases; nucleotides outside the gene matches: 19. CDR1 is SGHAT, CDR2 FQNNGV, per germline. The CDR3 consists of 19 residues.

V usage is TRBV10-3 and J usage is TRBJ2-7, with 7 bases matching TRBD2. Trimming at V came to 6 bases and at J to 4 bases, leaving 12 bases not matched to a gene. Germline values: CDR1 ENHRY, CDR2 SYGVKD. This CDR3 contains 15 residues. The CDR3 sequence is CAIRDPGLNEYEQYF. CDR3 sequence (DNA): TGTGCCATCAGGGACCCGGGACTAAACGAATACGAGCAGTACTTC.

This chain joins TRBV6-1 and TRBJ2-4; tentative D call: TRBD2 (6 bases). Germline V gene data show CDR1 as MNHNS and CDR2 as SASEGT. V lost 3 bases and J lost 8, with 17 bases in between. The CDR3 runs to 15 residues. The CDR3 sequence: CASSDGAPGVYIQYF. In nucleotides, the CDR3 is TGTGCCAGCAGTGATGGGGCCCCGGGAGTTTACATTCAGTACTTC.

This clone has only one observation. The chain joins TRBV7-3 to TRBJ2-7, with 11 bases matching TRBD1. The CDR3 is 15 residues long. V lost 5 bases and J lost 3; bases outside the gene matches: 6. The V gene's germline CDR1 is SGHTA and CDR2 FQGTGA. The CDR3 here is CASSGQGAPIYEQYF. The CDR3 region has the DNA TGTGCCAGCAGCGGACAGGGGGCCCCAATCTACGAGCAGTACTTC.

Here the CDR3 DNA reads TGTGCCAGCAACCACGAAGGCGCGGGTAATTCACCCCTCCACTTT. It translates to CASNHEGAGNSPLHF. V usage is TRBV6-1 and J usage is TRBJ1-6; D remains unclear. V dropped 7 bases and J dropped 6 bases, with 16 bases sitting between them. CDR1 is MNHNS, CDR2 SASEGT, per germline. This CDR3 contains 15 residues.

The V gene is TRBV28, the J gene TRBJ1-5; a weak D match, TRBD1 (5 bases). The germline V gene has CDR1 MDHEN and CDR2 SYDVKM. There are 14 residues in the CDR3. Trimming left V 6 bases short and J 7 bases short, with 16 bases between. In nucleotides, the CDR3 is TGTGCCAGCAGCGCACAGGCCCTAGGACAGCCCCAGCATTTT. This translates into CASSAQALGQPQHF.

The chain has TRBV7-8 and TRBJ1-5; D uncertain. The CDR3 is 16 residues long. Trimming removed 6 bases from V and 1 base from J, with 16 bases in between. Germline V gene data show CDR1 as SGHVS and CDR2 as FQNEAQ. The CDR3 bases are TGTGCCAGCAGTTCTCGGGAAAGGACCAGCAATCAGCCCCAGCATTTT. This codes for CASSSRERTSNQPQHF.

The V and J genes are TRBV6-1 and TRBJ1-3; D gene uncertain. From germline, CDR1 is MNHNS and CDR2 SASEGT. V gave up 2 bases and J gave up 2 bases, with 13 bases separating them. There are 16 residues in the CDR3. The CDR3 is CASSELSLLPGNTIYF. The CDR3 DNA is TGTGCCAGCAGTGAATTGTCTCTCCTTCCTGGAAACACCATATATTTT.

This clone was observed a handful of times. CDR3 in amino acids: CASSLSAGDSRNSPLHF. CDR3 bases: TGCGCCAGCAGCTTGTCTGCAGGGGACAGCCGAAATTCACCCCTCCACTTT. This chain joins TRBV5-1 and TRBJ1-6; 7 bases match TRBD1. Germline loops: CDR1 SGHRS, CDR2 YFSETQ. V shed 1 base, J shed 7 bases, and the junction held 11 bases outside the gene matches. The CDR3 is made up of 17 amino acids.

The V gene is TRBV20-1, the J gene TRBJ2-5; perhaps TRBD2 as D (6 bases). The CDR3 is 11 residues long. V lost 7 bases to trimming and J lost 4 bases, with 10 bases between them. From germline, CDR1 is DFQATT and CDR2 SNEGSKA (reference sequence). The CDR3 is CSGGKGETQYF. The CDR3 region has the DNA TGCAGTGGCGGGAAGGGAGAGACCCAGTACTTC.

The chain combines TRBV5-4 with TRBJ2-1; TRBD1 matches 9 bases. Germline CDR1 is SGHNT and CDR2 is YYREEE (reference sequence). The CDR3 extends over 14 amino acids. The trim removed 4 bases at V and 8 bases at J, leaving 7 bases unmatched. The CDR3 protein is CASSRRDRADEQFF. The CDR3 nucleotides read TGTGCCAGCAGCCGACGGGACAGGGCCGATGAGCAGTTCTTC.

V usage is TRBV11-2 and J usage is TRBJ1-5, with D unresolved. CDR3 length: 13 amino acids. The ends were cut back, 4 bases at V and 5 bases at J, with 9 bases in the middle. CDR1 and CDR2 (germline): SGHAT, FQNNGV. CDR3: CASSSHMDQPQHF. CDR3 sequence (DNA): TGTGCCAGCAGCTCTCACATGGATCAGCCCCAGCATTTT.

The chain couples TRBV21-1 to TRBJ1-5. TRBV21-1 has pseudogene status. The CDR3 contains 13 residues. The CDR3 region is CASSTKLSQPQHF. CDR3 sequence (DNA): TGTGCCAGCAGCACTAAGCTTAGCCAGCCCCAGCATTTT.

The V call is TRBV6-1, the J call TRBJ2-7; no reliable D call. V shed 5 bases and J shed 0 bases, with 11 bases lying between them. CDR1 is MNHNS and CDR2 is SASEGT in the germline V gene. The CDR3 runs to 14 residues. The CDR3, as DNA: TGTGCCAGCAGTCCCCGCAGTCCCTCCTACGAGCAGTACTTC. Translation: CASSPRSPSYEQYF.